This TCR beta chain originates from a study of blood T cell repertoires in COVID-19. About the research overall: Specimens from acute and convalescent COVID-19 originated in the United States, Italy and Spain. T cells, B-cell-depleted T cells, or PBMCs supplied cDNA or gDNA.

In the study's own analysis: Amplification from reference gene primers served as the basis for estimated nucleated cell counts. Clones were sequenced by immunoSEQ multiplex PCR, and TCRdb holds only the in-frame ones, with some missing. V and J calls and clone size are as listed in that table; D and trimming were resolved from the DNA. Of approximately 130,000 clones listed, roughly four fifths are singletons. V was clipped by 1 base and J by 5 bases, with 7 bases between them. The CDR3 is made up of 13 amino acids. Germline V CDR1 and CDR2: MGHDK, SYGVNS. This clone was counted a single time. The sequenced sample was peripheral blood. The rearrangement uses TRBV25-1 and TRBJ2-3; D uncertain. This TCR was sampled from a human donor in a cohort sampled during active COVID-19. CDR3 residues: CASSEFGRDTQYF. The CDR3 coding sequence is TGTGCCAGCAGTGAATTCGGTCGAGATACGCAGTATTTT.